The present T cell receptor (beta chain) was sequenced within a study of T cells in Graves' hyperthyroidism and ophthalmopathy. Amplification yielded TCR beta CDR3 regions, with RNA transcripts as the source. The HTBI set primed first-round TCR CDR3 RT-PCR. Using its own MiXCR run on the multiplex PCR reads, TCRdb lists one record per CDR3 protein. The sample lists roughly 500,000 distinct CDR3 sequences, 11% to 15% occurring once. The authors took PBMCs from over 8.5 ml fresh peripheral blood. This clonotype was found many times. Germline CDR1 and CDR2: KGHDR and SFDVKD. After removal of 9 bases from V and 5 bases from J, the junction contained 7 bases not matched to a gene. This CDR3 is 14 amino acids long.

The chain carries TRBV24-1 and TRBJ2-3, with 10 bases fitting TRBD2. Sequencing was done on a sample of blood. The clonotype comes from a young woman with Graves' hyperthyroidism that later progressed to Graves' ophthalmopathy. CDR3 DNA: TGTGCCACCCAGCTAGCGGGAGCGGGAGATACGCAGTATTTT. Its translation is CATQLAGAGDTQYF.